Listed below are T cell receptor beta chains from one sample, sequenced in a study of blood T cell repertoires in COVID-19. Assay: immunoSEQ multiplex PCR; the TCRdb copy retains only in-frame clones and omits some. The sample has more than 250,000 clones, 86% seen once; the top ten hold about 1.6%. Source material: peripheral blood. The receptors originated from a woman between 50 and 59 years old with acute or convalescent COVID-19. The CDR3 runs from the conserved cysteine through the conserved F or W. The D gene is left open where the match is weak. Not every row has a clone size; where given, it reads once, few, many or a size class.

size | D | J | length | V | CDR3 | DNA
few | - | TRBJ2-2 | 17 | TRBV5-1 | CASSPAPRGVNTGELFF | TGCGCCAGCAGCCCTGCCCCCCGCGGGGTGAACACCGGGGAGCTGTTTTTT
- | - | TRBJ2-3 | 13 | TRBV7-8 | CASMAASTDTQYF | TGTGCCAGCATGGCGGCTAGCACAGATACGCAGTATTTT
- | - | TRBJ2-7 | 15 | TRBV24-1 | CATSDSQGTSYEQYF | TGTGCCACCAGTGATTCCCAGGGGACGTCCTACGAGCAGTACTTC
- | TRBD1 | TRBJ1-4 | 16 | TRBV4-1 | CASSRKPGQVQEKLFF | TGCGCCAGCAGCCGTAAACCGGGACAGGTCCAAGAAAAACTGTTTTTT
- | TRBD2 | TRBJ2-3 | 17 | TRBV28 | CASSRIGLVTSTDTQYF | TGTGCCAGCAGCAGAATTGGACTAGTCACTAGCACAGATACGCAGTATTTT
- | TRBD2 | TRBJ2-1 | 16 | TRBV10-2 | CASSEAAGALYNEQFF | TGCGCCAGCAGTGAGGCGGCGGGAGCCTTGTACAATGAGCAGTTCTTC
few | - | TRBJ2-6 | 15 | TRBV5-1 | CASSLGGSGANVLTF | TGCGCCAGCAGCTTGGGAGGATCTGGGGCCAACGTCCTGACTTTC
- | - | TRBJ2-2 | 14 | TRBV5-1 | CASSGGVDTGELFF | TGCGCCAGCAGCGGCGGGGTTGACACCGGGGAGCTGTTTTTT
- | - | TRBJ2-3 | 17 | TRBV13 | CASSLRTFYGSPDTQYF | TGTGCCAGCAGCTTGAGGACTTTCTACGGGAGTCCAGATACGCAGTATTTT
few | - | TRBJ2-7 | 14 | TRBV6-5 | CASRPRDGNYEQYF | TGTGCCAGCAGGCCCCGAGACGGGAACTACGAGCAGTACTTC
- | - | TRBJ2-4 | 18 | TRBV3-1/TRBV3-2 | CASSQDRGTRGTKNIQYF | TGTGCCAGCAGCCAAGATCGGGGCACCCGGGGGACCAAAAACATTCAGTACTTC
few | - | TRBJ1-5 | 14 | TRBV6-6 | CASSIGTRNQPQHF | TGTGCCAGCAGTATAGGGACACGCAATCAGCCCCAGCATTTT
once | - | TRBJ2-3 | 14 | TRBV5-1 | CASSPLTTSSTQYF | TGCGCCAGCAGCCCGTTGACTACCTCGAGTACGCAGTATTTT
- | - | TRBJ2-5 | 15 | TRBV7-9 | CASSLGPQGQETQYF | TGTGCCAGCAGCTTAGGTCCTCAGGGCCAAGAGACCCAGTACTTC
- | - | TRBJ1-4 | 12 | TRBV27 | CASSSSPEKLFF | TGTGCCAGCAGTTCGTCCCCTGAAAAACTGTTTTTT
- | TRBD1 | TRBJ1-5 | 16 | TRBV7-2 | CASSPGSDRVNQPQHF | TGTGCCAGCAGCCCGGGGAGCGACAGGGTCAATCAGCCCCAGCATTTT
- | - | TRBJ2-4 | 14 | TRBV5-1 | CASSSPPRQDIQYF | TGCGCCAGCAGCTCCCCTCCGAGACAGGACATTCAGTACTTC
- | - | TRBJ1-5 | 15 | TRBV7-8 | CASSPSGEGNQPQHF | TGTGCCAGCAGCCCTTCAGGGGAAGGCAATCAGCCCCAGCATTTT
- | TRBD2 | TRBJ2-5 | 16 | TRBV5-1 | CASSPASGRAWETQYF | TGCGCCAGCAGCCCTGCTAGCGGGAGGGCCTGGGAGACCCAGTACTTC
- | - | TRBJ2-3 | 16 | TRBV19 | CASPSGTILFRDTQYF | TGTGCCAGTCCATCCGGGACAATTTTGTTTCGAGATACGCAGTATTTT
- | - | TRBJ2-7 | 13 | TRBV5-1 | CASSFQAGYEQYF | TGCGCCAGCAGCTTCCAGGCGGGCTACGAGCAGTACTTC
- | - | TRBJ1-2 | 13 | TRBV23-1 | CASSQPQDYGYTF | TGCGCCAGCAGTCAACCTCAGGACTATGGCTACACCTTC
- | - | TRBJ2-7 | 16 | TRBV10-3 | CAISESRGFSSYEQYF | TGTGCCATCAGTGAGTCGCGGGGTTTCAGCTCCTACGAGCAGTACTTC
- | - | TRBJ1-1 | 11 | TRBV20-1 | CSAREAGRAFF | TGCAGTGCCAGGGAGGCAGGACGAGCTTTCTTT
- | TRBD1 | TRBJ1-1 | 13 | TRBV5-5 | CASSLDRGGEAFF | TGTGCCAGCAGCTTGGACAGGGGCGGGGAAGCTTTCTTT
- | TRBD1 | TRBJ1-3 | 17 | TRBV30 | CAWSVRDRGSSGNTIYF | TGTGCCTGGAGTGTAAGGGACAGGGGATCATCTGGAAACACCATATATTTT
- | TRBD1 | TRBJ2-7 | 15 | TRBV6-5 | CASSHYDRGLYEQYF | TGTGCCAGCAGTCACTATGACAGGGGGCTTTACGAGCAGTACTTC
few | - | TRBJ2-1 | 16 | TRBV4-2 | CASSQGGVSSYNEQFF | TGTGCCAGCAGCCAAGGGGGGGTTAGCTCCTACAATGAGCAGTTCTTC
- | - | TRBJ1-5 | 16 | TRBV7-9 | CASSLAGKGRGQPQHF | TGTGCCAGCAGCTTAGCGGGAAAGGGCCGGGGTCAGCCCCAGCATTTT
- | TRBD2 | TRBJ2-1 | 16 | TRBV18 | CASSPWAGVSYNEQFF | TGTGCCAGCTCACCATGGGCGGGAGTATCCTACAATGAGCAGTTCTTC
- | TRBD2 | TRBJ2-1 | 17 | TRBV24-1 | CATSEPGLAGGYNEQFF | TGTGCCACCAGTGAACCCGGACTAGCGGGAGGCTACAATGAGCAGTTCTTC
- | TRBD1 | TRBJ2-2 | 15 | TRBV6-1 | CASSDQGVNTGELFF | TGTGCCAGCAGTGACCAGGGGGTCAACACCGGGGAGCTGTTTTTT
- | TRBD2 | TRBJ2-1 | 16 | TRBV13 | CASSVLAGGTYNEQFF | TGTGCCAGCAGCGTACTAGCGGGAGGGACCTACAATGAGCAGTTCTTC
- | TRBD2 | TRBJ2-1 | 16 | TRBV13 | CASSLRREGIDNEQFF | TGTGCCAGCAGCCTTCGGAGGGAGGGGATCGACAATGAGCAGTTCTTC
- | TRBD2 | TRBJ2-7 | 14 | TRBV7-2 | CASTPAGGSYEQYF | TGTGCCAGCACTCCAGCGGGAGGCTCCTACGAGCAGTACTTC
- | TRBD2 | TRBJ2-2 | 18 | TRBV10-3 | CAISDPTSGRAFTGELFF | TGTGCCATCAGTGACCCAACTAGCGGGAGGGCCTTCACCGGGGAGCTGTTTTTT
- | TRBD1 | TRBJ1-2 | 13 | TRBV27 | CASSPTDRGGYTF | TGTGCCAGCAGTCCGACCGACAGGGGTGGCTACACCTTC
- | - | TRBJ2-7 | 14 | TRBV28 | CASRVEGRSYEQYF | TGTGCCAGCAGGGTAGAGGGCCGCTCCTACGAGCAGTACTTC
- | TRBD1 | TRBJ1-2 | 12 | TRBV6-1 | CASSDDRDGYTF | TGTGCCAGCAGTGACGACAGGGATGGCTACACCTTC
- | - | TRBJ2-7 | 14 | TRBV4-2 | CASSQARSSYEQYF | TGTGCCAGCAGCCAGGCACGAAGCTCCTACGAGCAGTACTTC
- | TRBD1 | TRBJ1-4 | 14 | TRBV19 | CASRDRATNEKLFF | TGTGCCAGTAGAGACAGGGCAACTAATGAAAAACTGTTTTTT
- | TRBD1 | TRBJ2-1 | 15 | TRBV5-4 | CASSYGQGRGNEQFF | TGTGCCAGCAGCTACGGACAGGGAAGGGGTAATGAGCAGTTCTTC
- | - | TRBJ2-5 | 13 | TRBV9 | CASSVGTQETQYF | TGTGCCAGCAGCGTAGGGACACAAGAGACCCAGTACTTC
few | - | TRBJ2-1 | 12 | TRBV19 | CASSIQYNEQFF | TGTGCCAGTAGTATTCAGTACAATGAGCAGTTCTTC
- | - | TRBJ1-1 | 14 | TRBV27 | CASSFGGMNTEAFF | TGTGCCAGCAGTTTCGGGGGTATGAACACTGAAGCTTTCTTT
- | TRBD1 | TRBJ2-7 | 15 | TRBV4-1 | CASSHGQGAVYEQYF | TGCGCCAGCAGCCACGGACAGGGGGCGGTTTACGAGCAGTACTTC
- | - | TRBJ1-5 | 13 | TRBV29-1 | CSVGTGVGQPQHF | TGCAGCGTTGGAACGGGAGTGGGTCAGCCCCAGCATTTT
- | - | TRBJ2-1 | 15 | TRBV19 | CASSPLGAVGDEQFF | TGTGCCAGTAGTCCACTGGGGGCCGTCGGGGATGAGCAGTTCTTC
- | - | TRBJ1-2 | 16 | TRBV28 | CASSFMGGETNYGYTF | TGTGCCAGCAGTTTCATGGGGGGGGAAACTAACTATGGCTACACCTTC